What follows is one TCR beta chain and its context. No antigen is known for it. The germline V gene has CDR1 MNHEY and CDR2 SVGAGI. CDR3 length: 14 residues. V was shortened by 5 bases and J by 1 base, with 11 bases between the two germline ends. Here immunoSEQ multiplex PCR was the method, and the copy in TCRdb shows in-frame clones only, minus some. This sample yields 30,000 to 50,000 clones, of which around 88% are seen a single time; less than 0.65% belongs to the top ten. This specimen belongs to a study of OX40 agonist ivuxolimab in advanced cancers. About the study: Hepatocellular carcinoma, melanoma, renal cell or head and neck cancer was diagnosed in the dose-escalation patients. Findings and limits, study-wide: By week 6 at 0.1 to 3.0 mg/kg, blood CD4+ and CD8+ T cells had expanded clonally. Expanded peripheral T cell antigen specificity was not determined. On average, CD8+ T cells had more expanded clones than CD4+.

This specimen was CD4+ or CD8+ T cells sorted from blood, taken in a trial of the OX40 agonist ivuxolimab. The genes are TRBV6-5 and TRBJ1-2; D gene uncertain. The receptor was derived from an adult with an advanced solid tumor such as melanoma, head and neck, liver or kidney cancer. CDR3: CASSKQSVNYGYTF. In DNA form, the CDR3 reads TGTGCCAGCAGTAAACAGAGTGTTAACTATGGCTACACCTTC.